These 20 T cell receptor beta chains were all obtained from the same sample, sequenced in a study of response to subunit inactivated influenza vaccine. TCRdb re-derived calls from the RT-PCR reads in MiXCR, one entry per CDR3 protein. Among 700,000 to 900,000 distinct CDR3 sequences listed, about 20% were seen once. Here the sequenced sample was PBMCs from blood, taken 5 days after vaccination. Receptors originate from a man in his forties or fifties who received an inactivated influenza vaccine.

The chain combines TRBV12-3 or TRBV12-4 with TRBJ2-7; 9 bases match TRBD1. This CDR3 contains 14 residues. With V trimmed by 3 bases and J by 6 bases, 6 bases remained unmatched. CDR3 residues: CASSLGTGLGEQYF. In DNA, the CDR3 is TGTGCCAGCAGTTTGGGGACAGGGCTTGGCGAGCAGTACTTC.

This clonotype was seen only a few times. The CDR3 sequence is CASSSTASGANVLTF. The DNA of the CDR3 is TGCGCCAGCAGCTCGACGGCCTCTGGGGCCAACGTCCTGACTTTC. This rearrangement joins TRBV5-1 to TRBJ2-6; no definite D call. The length of the CDR3 is 15 residues. The V gene's germline CDR1 is SGHRS and CDR2 YFSETQ. Trimming pared 3 bases from V and 0 bases from J, leaving 7 bases between.

V usage is TRBV24-1 and J usage is TRBJ2-5; unclear D gene. The germline gives CDR1 KGHDR, CDR2 SFDVKD. This CDR3 is 13 amino acids long. V was cut by 5 bases and J by 4 bases, with 10 bases left in between. The CDR3 coding sequence is TGTGCCACCAGTGTGAGTTACCGAGAGACCCAGTACTTC. Its translation: CATSVSYRETQYF.

The chain combines TRBV18 with TRBJ2-2; the D is unclear. The V and J ends lost 3 bases and 4 bases respectively, with 12 bases between them. CDR3 length equals 15 residues. Germline CDR1 KGHSH, CDR2 LQKENI. As DNA, the CDR3 is TGTGCCAGCTCACCTGACCTCCTTGCCACCGGGGAGCTGTTTTTT. Its protein product is CASSPDLLATGELFF.

Only a few counts were recorded for this clonotype. This chain uses TRBV12-3 or TRBV12-4 with TRBJ1-1; a possible D gene is TRBD1 (6 bases). CDR3 size: 14 residues. V lost 4 bases, J lost 4 bases, and 13 bases lay in between. As DNA, the CDR3 is TGTGCCAGCAGTTCAAACAGGGTTGTCACTGAAGCTTTCTTT. Translated, it gives CASSSNRVVTEAFF.

In this sample, this clonotype turned up many times. The rearrangement joins TRBV12-3 or TRBV12-4 to TRBJ1-4; D is perhaps TRBD1 (6 bases). The CDR3 has 16 amino acids. Trimming cost V 5 bases and J 1 base, with 14 bases left between them. The CDR3 DNA sequence: TGTGCCAGCAGTCCAAGAGAGACAGGAACTAATGAAAAACTGTTTTTT. Its protein product is CASSPRETGTNEKLFF.

This clonotype was observed a handful of times. This chain links TRBV20-1 with TRBJ2-1; 7 nucleotides align to TRBD2. The CDR3 length is 15 residues. The V gene end was trimmed by 1 base and the J gene end by 3 bases; junction bases not matched to a gene: 6. Germline CDR1 reads DFQATT; CDR2 reads SNEGSKA (reference sequence). The CDR3 is CSARVVASGYNEQFF. In DNA form, the CDR3 reads TGCAGTGCTAGAGTGGTCGCTAGCGGCTACAATGAGCAGTTCTTC.

This clonotype was seen only a few times. The chain recombines TRBV15 with TRBJ2-3; 7 bases fit TRBD2. CDR1 LNHNV and CDR2 YYDKDF come from the germline V gene (reference sequence). The CDR3 loop spans 18 amino acids. V was clipped by 5 bases and J by 7 bases; unmatched bases: 21. The CDR3 sequence: CATSRRGELAAIGNTQYF. CDR3 DNA: TGTGCCACCAGCCGTCGGGGGGAGCTAGCGGCAATTGGAAATACGCAGTATTTT.

This clonotype was counted only a few times. This sequence joins TRBV7-2 and TRBJ1-2; 8 nucleotides match TRBD1. This CDR3 is 13 amino acids long. Germline lookup yields CDR1 SGHTA and CDR2 FQGNSA. V dropped 6 bases and J dropped 5; count of bases not matched to a gene: 5. The CDR3 sequence: CASRGQVSYGYTF. In nucleotides, the CDR3 is TGTGCCAGCAGGGGACAGGTTTCATATGGCTACACCTTC.

V usage is TRBV18 and J usage is TRBJ2-3; D uncertain. V was shortened by 3 bases and J by 0 bases, with 13 bases between the two germline ends. The germline V gene has CDR1 KGHSH and CDR2 LQKENI. This CDR3 is built from 16 residues. The CDR3 DNA reads as TGTGCCAGCTCACCCGCCCGGAGTAGTAGCACAGATACGCAGTATTTT. It is translated as CASSPARSSSTDTQYF.

V usage is TRBV27 and J usage is TRBJ2-5; TRBD1 is a possible D gene (5 bases). The CDR3 is made up of 15 amino acids. V was pared by 7 bases and J by 5 bases, with 20 bases between. Germline CDR1 MNHEY, CDR2 SMNVEV (reference sequence). The CDR3 bases are TGTGCCAGCATCCCCACCTCCTCCAGGGCTGAGACCCAGTACTTC. The encoded protein is CASIPTSSRAETQYF.

The chain combines TRBV7-9 with TRBJ2-7, with unresolved D. V gave up 4 bases and J gave up 2 bases, with 6 bases separating them. The CDR3 loop spans 12 amino acids. Germline V gene data show CDR1 as SEHNR and CDR2 as FQNEAQ (reference sequence). This CDR3 is CASSSQAYEQYF. CDR3 bases: TGTGCCAGCAGCTCACAAGCCTACGAGCAGTACTTC.

This sequence joins TRBV29-1 and TRBJ2-7, with D unresolved. The germline V gene encodes CDR1 SQVTM and CDR2 ANQGSEA. The CDR3 runs to 14 residues. V lost 1 base and J 4 bases, leaving 14 bases between the germline ends. CDR3 loop: CSVEVPHKGYEQYF. The CDR3 DNA follows: TGCAGCGTTGAAGTGCCCCACAAGGGTTACGAGCAGTACTTC.

This clonotype was observed once. The chain joins TRBV24-1 to TRBJ2-1; D not certain. The CDR3 has 16 residues. Germline V gene sequence: CDR1 KGHDR, CDR2 SFDVKD. Trimming pared 1 base from V and 0 bases from J, leaving 9 bases between. CDR3 loop: CATSDFEASSYNEQFF. The CDR3 DNA is TGTGCCACCAGTGATTTTGAGGCTAGCTCCTACAATGAGCAGTTCTTC.

The chain is built from TRBV6-7 and TRBJ2-2; D is perhaps TRBD2 (6 bases). TRBV6-7 is classed as an ORF, of uncertain function. CDR3 length equals 19 residues. The CDR3 loop reads CTFCPRGGLLDSRTGELFF. CDR3 nucleotides: TGTACCTTCTGTCCCCGGGGAGGCCTCCTAGATTCACGGACCGGGGAGCTGTTTTTT.

The chain employs TRBV9 and TRBJ1-6, with no clear D. Trimming took 4 bases from V and 7 from J, leaving 18 bases between them. The CDR3 has 16 amino acids. The germline CDR1 and CDR2 sequences are SGDLS and YYNGEE. Written as DNA, the CDR3 is TGTGCCAGCAGCCCAAGGAGTTGGGCCCTAAATTCACCCCTCCACTTT. This translates into CASSPRSWALNSPLHF.

The chain links TRBV6-2 or TRBV6-3 to TRBJ2-1; 14 bases agree with TRBD2. After removal of 7 bases from V and 4 bases from J, the junction contained 3 bases not matched to a gene. Germline CDR1 is MNHEY and CDR2 is SVGEGT. CDR3 size: 15 residues. CDR3 bases: TGTGCCAGCACGACTAGCGGGAGGGGATACAATGAGCAGTTCTTC. It is translated as CASTTSGRGYNEQFF.

The chain links TRBV4-3 to TRBJ2-1; D gene uncertain. The CDR3 spans 15 residues. Germline CDR1 reads LGHNA; CDR2 reads YSLEER. Trimming removed 1 base at V and 2 bases at J, with 9 bases between. CDR3 amino acids: CASSQVPVPYNEQFF. The CDR3 DNA reads TGCGCCAGCAGCCAAGTCCCAGTGCCCTACAATGAGCAGTTCTTC.

The chain joins TRBV28 to TRBJ1-4; 10 nucleotides agree with TRBD1. Germline CDR1 and CDR2: MDHEN and SYDVKM. This CDR3 region has 14 residues. The junction had 9 bases not matched to a gene; V was cut back by 6 bases and J by 11 bases. The CDR3 bases are TGTGCCAGCAGCCCTGACAGGGGGCCCTGGAAACTGTTTTTT. It codes for CASSPDRGPWKLFF.

The chain combines TRBV3-1 with TRBJ2-1; possible D gene TRBD1, 5 bases. This CDR3 is 18 amino acids long. Germline-derived CDR1 and CDR2 are LGHDT and YNNKEL (reference sequence). The V gene lost 1 base and the J gene lost 0 bases, with 16 bases spanning the gap. CDR3 DNA sequence: TGTGCCAGCAGCCAAGGTCGACAGTCTCCATTCTCCTACAATGAGCAGTTCTTC. Translated, it gives CASSQGRQSPFSYNEQFF.